Below are 25 T cell receptor beta chains sequenced from a single sample in a study of blood T cell repertoires in COVID-19. Assay: immunoSEQ multiplex PCR; the TCRdb copy retains only in-frame clones and omits some. This table has about 360,000 clones, 65% to 85% appearing once. Sequencing input: peripheral blood. These receptors were taken from a man aged 30 to 39 with active or convalescent COVID-19.

The V and J genes are TRBV23-1 and TRBJ2-2; D might be TRBD2 (5 bases). TRBV23-1 is treated as an ORF (open reading frame) with a function not yet certain. V was shortened by 10 bases and J by 5 bases, with 11 bases between the two germline ends. CDR3 length: 12 amino acids. The DNA of the CDR3 is TGCGCCATTCACGGGGAGACCGGGGAGCTGTTTTTT. This gives the protein CAIHGETGELFF.

V is TRBV6-2 or TRBV6-3 and J is TRBJ1-2; no clear D gene. V lost 0 bases and J 8 bases, leaving 7 bases between the germline ends. Germline V gives CDR1 MNHEY, CDR2 SVGEGT. The CDR3 runs 12 residues. DNA of the CDR3: TGTGCCAGCAGTTACTCCGCGGGGGGCTACACCTTC. Translation gives CASSYSAGGYTF.

Comment on this clone: Sequence at one end of the junction differs from germline and may be a read error. The chain combines TRBV27 with TRBJ2-3, with 10 bases fitting TRBD2. The CDR3 consists of 12 residues. Germline-derived CDR1 and CDR2 are MNHEY and SMNVEV (reference sequence). CDR3 sequence: CAAFPQAGGGHF. Here the CDR3 DNA reads TGTGCCGCCTTCCCCCAAGCGGGAGGGGGGCATTTT.

This clone has just a few counts. The chain couples TRBV5-4 to TRBJ2-7; TRBD1 aligns across 9 bases. J was trimmed by 5 bases and V by 4 bases; bases with no gene match: 4. This CDR3 is 13 amino acids long. CDR1 is SGHNT and CDR2 is YYREEE in the germline V gene (reference sequence). The CDR3 nucleotides read TGTGCCAGCAGCAGGGACAGGGATGACGAGCAGTACTTC. It codes for CASSRDRDDEQYF.

The genes are TRBV19 and TRBJ2-3; TRBD2 agrees at 9 bases. The V and J ends lost 8 bases and 4 bases, in that order; junction bases with no gene match: 1. There are 12 residues in the CDR3. In germline, CDR1 is LNHDA, CDR2 SQIVND (reference sequence). CDR3 in amino acids: CASRGGADTQYF. The CDR3 region has the DNA TGTGCCAGTCGCGGGGGGGCAGATACGCAGTATTTT.

This rearrangement joins TRBV3-1 (or the pseudogene TRBV3-2) to TRBJ2-7, with D maybe TRBD1 (6 bases). The CDR3 runs 14 residues. Germline lookup yields CDR1 LGHDT and CDR2 YNNKEL (reference sequence). With 3 bases removed from V and 4 bases from J, the gap between germline ends came to 13 bases. This CDR3 reads CASSQVTGQYEQYF. DNA of the CDR3: TGTGCCAGCAGCCAGGTGACGGGACAATACGAGCAGTACTTC.

The chain joins TRBV4-2 to TRBJ2-7; 10 positions agree with TRBD2. The germline V gene encodes CDR1 LGHNA and CDR2 YNFKEQ. The ends lost 0 bases at V and 5 bases at J; junction bases unmatched: 10. CDR3 length equals 17 residues. The CDR3: CASSQDSSGGAVDEQYF. The CDR3 region has the DNA TGTGCCAGCAGCCAAGATAGCAGCGGGGGGGCCGTGGACGAGCAGTACTTC.

This sequence joins TRBV12-3 or TRBV12-4 and TRBJ2-3; 7 bases match TRBD2. The CDR3 sequence is 13 residues long. J was trimmed by 3 bases and V by 3 bases; bases with no gene match: 0. CDR3 residues: CASSFGRTDTQYF. The CDR3 nucleotides are TGTGCCAGCAGTTTCGGGAGGACAGATACGCAGTATTTT.

This clone appeared a few times. This chain connects TRBV29-1 to TRBJ1-2, with 7 bases lining up with TRBD1. The CDR3 is made up of 13 amino acids. The V gene end was trimmed by 4 bases and the J gene end by 7 bases; junction bases not matched to a gene: 9. Germline V gives CDR1 SQVTM, CDR2 ANQGSEA. DNA of the CDR3: TGCAGCGTTGCCCCGGGGGACAGAATTGGCTACACCTTC. Residues: CSVAPGDRIGYTF.

V usage is TRBV7-2 and J usage is TRBJ1-5, with D hard to call. CDR1 and CDR2 (germline): SGHTA, FQGNSA. The CDR3 is 14 amino acids. The V end was cut by 1 base, the J end by 7 bases, with 11 bases between. CDR3 sequence reads: CASSLGSGEQPQHF. CDR3 sequence (DNA): TGTGCCAGCAGCTTAGGTTCAGGCGAGCAGCCCCAGCATTTT.

The chain is built from TRBV30 and TRBJ2-5; 8 bases line up with TRBD2. The J segment lost 2 bases and the V segment lost 4 bases, leaving 3 bases of the junction unmatched. This CDR3 is built from 13 residues. Per the germline V gene, CDR1 is GTSNPN and CDR2 is SVGIG (reference sequence). The DNA of the CDR3 is TGTGCCTGGACAGTAGCGGGGCAAGAGACCCAGTACTTC. It yields the protein CAWTVAGQETQYF.

The genes are TRBV28 and TRBJ1-2, with 7 bases that match TRBD1. Germline trimming cut 1 base from V and 4 bases from J; bases unmatched to any gene: 3. The CDR3 runs to 14 residues. Germline lookup yields CDR1 MDHEN and CDR2 SYDVKM. The CDR3 loop is CASSLYEGAYGYTF. CDR3 DNA sequence: TGTGCCAGCAGTTTATACGAGGGGGCCTATGGCTACACCTTC.

The chain combines TRBV19 with TRBJ1-5, with 8 bases identical to TRBD1. Germline V gives CDR1 LNHDA, CDR2 SQIVND (reference sequence). This CDR3 has 15 amino acids. Trimming cost V 3 bases and J 2 bases; bases outside gene matches: 3. CDR3 in DNA: TGTGCCAGTAGTATCCCGGACAGGGGCAATCAGCCCCAGCATTTT. Translating gives CASSIPDRGNQPQHF. Full variable domain (rest looked up from reference TRBV19 and TRBJ1-5): DGGITQSPKYLFRKEGQNVTLSCEQNLNHDAMYWYRQDPGQGLRLIYYSQIVNDFQKGDIAEGYSVSREKKESFPLTVTSAQKNPTAFYLCASSIPDRGNQPQHFGDGTRLSIL.

V and J are TRBV2 and TRBJ2-7; TRBD2 aligns across 8 bases. The V gene end was trimmed by 1 base and the J gene end by 2 bases; junction bases not matched to a gene: 1. This CDR3 has 14 amino acids. The germline CDR1 and CDR2 sequences are SNHLY and FYNNEI. The CDR3 reads CASSEGRGAYEQYF. DNA for the CDR3: TGTGCCAGCAGTGAAGGGCGGGGGGCCTACGAGCAGTACTTC.

V gene TRBV28 combines with J gene TRBJ2-3; 14 bases map to TRBD2. The V gene's germline CDR1 is MDHEN and CDR2 SYDVKM. V lost 5 bases to trimming and J lost 4 bases; unmatched junction nucleotides: 8. CDR3 length: 17 amino acids. DNA of the CDR3: TGTGCCAGCAGTGTGGGGACTAGCGGGAGTGTTCCAGATACGCAGTATTTT. This codes for CASSVGTSGSVPDTQYF.

In nucleotides, the CDR3 is TGTGCCAGCAGCACCCGGGACAGGGGTGAAAAACTGTTTTTT. It is translated as CASSTRDRGEKLFF. The rearrangement links TRBV9 to TRBJ1-4, with 10 nucleotides matching TRBD1. Germline V gene lookup returns CDR1 SGDLS and CDR2 YYNGEE. Losses at the gene ends were 4 bases for V and 7 bases for J; bases not matched to a gene: 4. CDR3 size: 14 residues.

J is TRBJ1-4 and V is TRBV5-1, with D unclear. Per germline, CDR1 SGHRS and CDR2 YFSETQ. The CDR3 covers 12 residues. Trimming stripped 4 bases from V and 8 bases from J, with 9 bases between. The DNA of the CDR3 is TGCGCCAGCAGCCAGACTGGAGAAAAACTGTTTTTT. The encoded protein is CASSQTGEKLFF.

The V and J genes are TRBV19 and TRBJ1-2; TRBD1 matches at 8 bases. The CDR3 spans 15 residues. V lost 3 bases and J lost 8; bases outside the gene matches: 11. Germline CDR1 is LNHDA and CDR2 is SQIVND (reference sequence). The CDR3 reads CASSISGRGLEGYTF. CDR3 nucleotide sequence: TGTGCCAGTAGTATCTCCGGCAGGGGGCTCGAAGGCTACACCTTC.

This clone was seen only once. The chain couples TRBV9 to TRBJ1-1; D unclear. The CDR3 contains 14 residues. Trimming shortened V by 3 bases and J by 4 bases, and 13 bases separated the two germline ends. Germline V CDR1 and CDR2: SGDLS, YYNGEE. CDR3 in amino acids: CASSGLGRGTEAFF. The CDR3 coding sequence is TGTGCCAGCAGCGGACTGGGTAGAGGCACTGAAGCTTTCTTT.

The V and J genes are TRBV7-2 and TRBJ2-1, with D possibly being TRBD2 (6 bases). CDR3 length equals 13 residues. V was shortened by 1 base and J by 6 bases, with 7 bases between the two germline ends. Germline V gene sequence: CDR1 SGHTA, CDR2 FQGNSA. The CDR3 region has the DNA TGTGCCAGCAGCTTAGAACTAGCCAATGAGCAGTTCTTC. Its translation is CASSLELANEQFF.

This chain connects TRBV29-1 to TRBJ2-2; 7 nucleotides match TRBD2. This CDR3 is 15 amino acids long. The germline CDR1 and CDR2 sequences are SQVTM and ANQGSEA. Trimming took 3 bases from V and 2 from J; bases not matched to a gene: 6. CDR3 DNA sequence: TGCAGCGTTGAGTTTAGCGGGTCAAACACCGGGGAGCTGTTTTTT. The encoded protein is CSVEFSGSNTGELFF.

The chain combines TRBV27 with TRBJ2-7; 9 bases are shared with TRBD2. The CDR3 runs 15 residues. Per germline, CDR1 MNHEY and CDR2 SMNVEV (reference sequence). After removal of 4 bases from V and 3 bases from J, the junction contained 7 bases not matched to a gene. The CDR3 sequence is CASSSAGGPIYEQYF. The DNA of the CDR3 is TGTGCCAGCAGTTCAGCGGGAGGCCCCATCTACGAGCAGTACTTC.

The rearrangement uses TRBV5-1 and TRBJ2-3, with TRBD2 identical over 7 bases. Unmatched junction bases numbered 16, after V lost 3 bases and J lost 3 bases. The CDR3 is 18 amino acids. The germline V gene encodes CDR1 SGHRS and CDR2 YFSETQ. As DNA, the CDR3 is TGCGCCAGCAGCTATGGTTATGGGAGCGGGACTACGACAGATACGCAGTATTTT. Translated: CASSYGYGSGTTTDTQYF. The full variable domain, rest sourced from reference TRBV5-1 and TRBJ2-3, is KAGVTQTPRYLIKTRGQQVTLSCSPISGHRSVSWYQQTPGQGLQFLFEYFSETQRNKGNFPGRFSGRQFSNSRSEMNVSTLELGDSALYLCASSYGYGSGTTTDTQYFGPGTRLTVL.

The genes are TRBV3-1 (or the pseudogene TRBV3-2) and TRBJ2-3; no clear D gene. V dropped 4 bases and J dropped 4 bases, with 12 bases sitting between them. This CDR3 spans 14 amino acids. CDR1 and CDR2 (germline): LGHDT, YNNKEL (reference sequence). CDR3 region: CASSRSVRADTQYF. The CDR3 DNA is TGTGCCAGCAGCCGGTCAGTACGGGCAGATACGCAGTATTTT.

At least ten counts were recorded for this clone. The V gene is TRBV4-3, the J gene TRBJ2-4, with 8 bases fitting TRBD1. This CDR3 has 15 amino acids. V gave up 3 bases and J gave up 6 bases; unmatched junction bases: 7. The V gene's germline CDR1 is LGHNA and CDR2 YSLEER. The DNA of the CDR3 is TGCGCCAGCAGCCAGAGGAGACAGGGGACAAACATTCAGTACTTC. Protein product: CASSQRRQGTNIQYF.